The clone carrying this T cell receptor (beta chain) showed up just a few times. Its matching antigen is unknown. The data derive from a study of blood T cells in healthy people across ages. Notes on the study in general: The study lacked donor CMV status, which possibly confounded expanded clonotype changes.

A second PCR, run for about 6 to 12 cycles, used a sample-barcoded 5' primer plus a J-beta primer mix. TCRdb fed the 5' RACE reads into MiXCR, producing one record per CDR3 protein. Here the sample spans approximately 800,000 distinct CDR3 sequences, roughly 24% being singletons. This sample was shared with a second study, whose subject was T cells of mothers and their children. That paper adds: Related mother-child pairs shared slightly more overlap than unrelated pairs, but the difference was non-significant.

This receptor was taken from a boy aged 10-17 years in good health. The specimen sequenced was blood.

The CDR3 nucleotides are TGTGCCAGCAGCTTGGGACTAGCGGGGTTTGGCATAGAGACCCAGTACTTC. Protein: CASSLGLAGFGIETQYF. This chain links TRBV7-2 with TRBJ2-5, with 13 bases aligning to TRBD2. The V gene end was trimmed by 3 bases and the J gene end by 4 bases; junction bases not matched to a gene: 8. From germline, CDR1 is SGHTA and CDR2 FQGNSA. The CDR3 totals 17 residues. Full variable domain (outside the CDR3, taken from reference TRBV7-2 and TRBJ2-5): GAGVSQSPSNKVTEKGKDVELRCDPISGHTALYWYRQSLGQGLEFLIYFQGNSAPDKSGLPSDRFSAERTGGSVSTLTIQRTQQEDSAVYLCASSLGLAGFGIETQYFGPGTRLLVL.